Following are 11 T cell receptor beta chains from one sample sequenced in a study of control samples from healthy donors and cancer patients. TCRdb's copy holds only in-frame clones and misses some; the assay was immunoSEQ multiplex PCR. The sample consists of roughly 170,000 clones, approximately 94% of them appearing once. Sequencing was performed on blood. All receptors derive from a woman aged 18-29 years in good health.

The rearrangement uses TRBV6-2 or TRBV6-3 and TRBJ2-5; D is uncertain. CDR3 length equals 14 residues. V gave up 5 bases and J gave up 5 bases, with 15 bases separating them. CDR1 is MNHEY and CDR2 is SVGEGT in the germline V gene. For the CDR3, the DNA is TGTGCCAGCAGTACCAAAGACCGGTGGGAGACCCAGTACTTC. Protein sequence: CASSTKDRWETQYF.

The chain combines TRBV3-1 (or the pseudogene TRBV3-2) with TRBJ1-2; D gene unclear. This CDR3 has 14 residues. Trimming removed 1 base at V and 0 bases at J, with 6 bases between. Germline-derived CDR1 and CDR2 are LGHDT and YNNKEL (reference sequence). The CDR3 nucleotides read TGTGCCAGCAGCCAAGGACAACCTAACTATGGCTACACCTTC. Protein product: CASSQGQPNYGYTF.

The rearrangement uses TRBV6-4 and TRBJ2-3, with D possibly being TRBD1 or TRBD2 (5 bases each). V was shortened by 4 bases and J by 10 bases, with 18 bases between the two germline ends. CDR3 length equals 14 residues. Germline V lookup: CDR1 MRHNA, CDR2 SNTAGT. CDR3 nucleotides: TGTGCCAGCAGTGCGGGACGGGGACGTTATGCGCAGTATTTT. Translating it yields CASSAGRGRYAQYF.

Only one count was recorded for this clone. The same CDR3 can be traced to other DNA sequences in this sample. The V call is TRBV3-1 (or the pseudogene TRBV3-2), the J call TRBJ2-1; no clear D gene. This CDR3 region has 15 residues. Trimming took off 3 bases at V and 7 bases at J, with 16 bases between the two ends. Germline lookup yields CDR1 LGHDT and CDR2 YNNKEL (reference sequence). CDR3 nucleotides: TGTGCCAGCAGCCACGAACTCGGCGTCCCGAATGAGCAGTTCTTC. Protein product: CASSHELGVPNEQFF.

This chain connects TRBV7-9 to TRBJ1-1; no clear D gene. CDR1 and CDR2 from the germline V gene are SEHNR and FQNEAQ (reference sequence). Trimming pared 1 base from V and 4 bases from J, leaving 7 bases between. The CDR3 contains 13 residues. The CDR3 is CASSLGTVTEAFF. The CDR3 DNA is TGTGCCAGCAGCTTAGGAACAGTCACTGAAGCTTTCTTT.

V and J are TRBV18 and TRBJ2-2; D remains ambiguous. The V end was cut by 2 bases, the J end by 6 bases, with 10 bases between. This CDR3 comprises 14 residues. The V gene's germline CDR1 is KGHSH and CDR2 LQKENI. The CDR3 DNA sequence: TGTGCCAGCTCACCAGAGTCGTACGCCGGGGAGCTGTTTTTT. Translating gives CASSPESYAGELFF.

The chain couples TRBV6-2 or TRBV6-3 to TRBJ1-1; tentative D call: TRBD1 (6 bases). In germline, CDR1 is MNHEY, CDR2 SVGEGT. Trimming cost V 5 bases and J 7 bases, with 8 bases left between them. The CDR3 spans 11 residues. CDR3 sequence (DNA): TGTGCCAGCAGTAGGACAGATGAAGCTTTCTTT. Translated: CASSRTDEAFF.

This rearrangement joins TRBV6-5 to TRBJ1-2, with 7 nucleotides matching TRBD1. This CDR3 spans 13 amino acids. The germline V gene has CDR1 MNHEY and CDR2 SVGAGI. The ends lost 6 bases at V and 7 bases at J; junction bases unmatched: 8. CDR3 sequence: CASRRDRESGYTF. CDR3 bases: TGTGCCAGCAGACGAGACAGGGAGTCTGGCTACACCTTC.

The chain couples TRBV3-1 (or the pseudogene TRBV3-2) to TRBJ1-4; 8 bases are shared with TRBD1. Germline V gene lookup returns CDR1 LGHDT and CDR2 YNNKEL (reference sequence). This CDR3 is built from 17 residues. With 6 bases clipped from V and 0 bases from J, the junction kept 9 bases outside the gene matches. In DNA, the CDR3 is TGTGCCAGCAGGCGCGACAGGGGAACTGCAACTAATGAAAAACTGTTTTTT. This gives the protein CASRRDRGTATNEKLFF.

This clone occurred once. This chain connects TRBV19 to TRBJ1-6; D uncertain. In germline, CDR1 is LNHDA, CDR2 SQIVND (reference sequence). The CDR3 sequence is 15 residues long. Trimming left V 3 bases short and J 0 bases short, with 6 bases between. CDR3 sequence (DNA): TGTGCCAGTAGTATGGTGAGCTCCTATAATTCACCCCTCCACTTT. Translation: CASSMVSSYNSPLHF.

The genes are TRBV19 and TRBJ1-2; TRBD1 agrees at 9 bases. Germline trimming cut 6 bases from V and 9 bases from J; bases unmatched to any gene: 5. This CDR3 has 12 residues. Germline V gene sequence: CDR1 LNHDA, CDR2 SQIVND (reference sequence). The DNA for the CDR3 is TGTGCCAGTAGCCTACAGGGGGCGAGCTACACCTTC. This sequence encodes CASSLQGASYTF.